Listed here are 12 T cell receptor beta chains from one sample, sequenced in a study of T cell clones after liver transplantation. The assay was immunoSEQ multiplex PCR, and TCRdb's table has in-frame clones only and misses some. The data show about 20,000 clones, about 83% seen once. The specimen comprised CD8+ T cells from blood, sampled roughly 55 months after liver transplant. The receptors come from a human patient who received a liver transplant. A share of the T cells may be of graft donor origin.

J is TRBJ2-7 and V is TRBV11-2, with D unresolved. V dropped 1 base and J dropped 3 bases, with 10 bases sitting between them. The V gene's germline CDR1 is SGHAT and CDR2 FQNNGV. The length of the CDR3 is 14 residues. The chain's CDR3 is CASSLVGQVYEQYF. DNA for the CDR3: TGTGCCAGCAGCTTAGTGGGTCAGGTCTACGAGCAGTACTTC. Complete variable domain (other parts from reference TRBV11-2 and TRBJ2-7): EAGVAQSPRYKIIEKRQSVAFWCNPISGHATLYWYQQILGQGPKLLIQFQNNGVVDDSQLPKDRFSAERLKGVDSTLKIQPAKLEDSAVYLCASSLVGQVYEQYFGPGTRLTVT.

The V call is TRBV2, the J call TRBJ2-7; TRBD2 matches at 10 bases. Germline CDR1 reads SNHLY; CDR2 reads FYNNEI. There are 16 residues in the CDR3. Trimming cost V 6 bases and J 4 bases; bases outside gene matches: 12. The CDR3 DNA reads as TGTGCCAGCAGCTTGACGTTTAGCGGGGGGCCTTACGAGCAGTACTTC. Amino acids: CASSLTFSGGPYEQYF. The variable domain in full, with the rest retrieved from reference TRBV2 and TRBJ2-7, is EPEVTQTPSHQVTQMGQEVILRCVPISNHLYFYWYRQILGQKVEFLVSFYNNEISEKSEIFDDQFSVERPDGSNFTLKIRSTKLEDSAMYFCASSLTFSGGPYEQYFGPGTRLTVT.

The rearrangement links TRBV29-1 to TRBJ2-1, with D possibly being TRBD2 (5 bases). V was pared by 7 bases and J by 0 bases, with 16 bases between. Germline loops: CDR1 SQVTM, CDR2 ANQGSEA. The CDR3 contains 15 residues. The CDR3 nucleotides read TGCAGCGGTGCGGGCCCCCGGAGCTCCTACAATGAGCAGTTCTTC. Its protein product is CSGAGPRSSYNEQFF.

This chain joins TRBV19 and TRBJ2-5, with 10 bases lining up with TRBD2. V lost 11 bases to trimming and J lost 5 bases; unmatched junction nucleotides: 20. Germline values: CDR1 LNHDA, CDR2 SQIVND (reference sequence). There are 17 residues in the CDR3. The CDR3 sequence: CASKTTGTAGGLETQYF. CDR3 DNA sequence: TGTGCCTCCAAAACCACAGGAACAGCGGGGGGGCTGGAGACCCAGTACTTC.

The J gene is TRBJ2-1, the V gene TRBV30, with TRBD2 identical over 8 bases. This CDR3 is built from 17 residues. With V trimmed by 1 base and J by 5 bases, 13 bases remained unmatched. Germline CDR1 GTSNPN, CDR2 SVGIG (reference sequence). CDR3 protein: CAWSDSEWRGENNEQFF. CDR3 bases: TGTGCCTGGAGTGACTCCGAATGGCGGGGGGAGAACAATGAGCAGTTCTTC.

V gene TRBV7-2 combines with J gene TRBJ2-7; D remains ambiguous. Trimming left V 1 base short and J 0 bases short, with 10 bases between. The CDR3 runs 15 residues. The germline V gene has CDR1 SGHTA and CDR2 FQGNSA. CDR3 protein: CASSLVDASSYEQYF. The DNA for the CDR3 is TGTGCCAGCAGCTTAGTGGACGCTAGCTCCTACGAGCAGTACTTC.

This chain uses TRBV27 with TRBJ2-7; 10 bases are shared with TRBD1. V gave up 5 bases and J gave up 1 base; unmatched junction bases: 8. CDR3 length equals 16 residues. CDR1 MNHEY and CDR2 SMNVEV come from the germline V gene (reference sequence). As DNA, the CDR3 is TGTGCCAGCAGTCTTAACCGGGACAGGGGTTCCTACGAGCAGTACTTC. Translation gives CASSLNRDRGSYEQYF.

This clone was observed a handful of times. The V call is TRBV5-5, the J call TRBJ2-3; 11 bases align to TRBD2. CDR1 SGHKS and CDR2 YYEKEE come from the germline V gene (reference sequence). The V and J ends lost 0 bases and 3 bases, in that order; junction bases with no gene match: 3. CDR3 length: 16 residues. The CDR3: CASSLGLAGSTDTQYF. The CDR3 DNA is TGTGCCAGCAGCTTGGGACTAGCGGGGTCTACAGATACGCAGTATTTT.

V is TRBV27 and J is TRBJ1-5, with D possibly TRBD1 on 6 matching bases. The CDR3 covers 16 residues. Per germline, CDR1 MNHEY and CDR2 SMNVEV (reference sequence). V was pared by 5 bases and J by 6 bases, with 20 bases between. CDR3 bases: TGTGCCAGCAGTCCCCTCGTGGGGGGAGGGGGTCAGCCCCAGCATTTT. Translating it yields CASSPLVGGGGQPQHF.

The chain recombines TRBV28 with TRBJ2-5; 10 bases are a match to TRBD1. The DNA end is more similar to TRBJ2-7, so the J call may be wrong. The CDR3 runs 14 residues. Looked up from germline, CDR1 is MDHEN and CDR2 is SYDVKM. The CDR3 is CASEDRGLTYEQYF. CDR3 DNA sequence: TGTGCCAGTGAAGACAGGGGGCTAACCTACGAGCAGTACTTC.

This clone was detected a few times. This CDR3 reads CASSSRQGVQPQHF. The CDR3 DNA follows: TGTGCCAGCAGTTCTAGACAGGGGGTACAGCCCCAGCATTTT. The V gene is TRBV28, the J gene TRBJ1-5; 9 nucleotides match TRBD1. Germline CDR1 is MDHEN and CDR2 is SYDVKM. V was pared by 4 bases and J by 7 bases, with 5 bases of the junction left unmatched. This CDR3 region has 14 residues.

The chain carries TRBV11-2 and TRBJ2-3; tentatively, D is TRBD1 (5 bases). V was cut by 0 bases and J by 2 bases, with 6 bases left in between. Looked up from germline, CDR1 is SGHAT and CDR2 is FQNNGV. CDR3 length: 14 residues. CDR3 nucleotide sequence: TGTGCCAGCAGCTTAGAGACAGTCACAGATACGCAGTATTTT. Amino acids: CASSLETVTDTQYF.